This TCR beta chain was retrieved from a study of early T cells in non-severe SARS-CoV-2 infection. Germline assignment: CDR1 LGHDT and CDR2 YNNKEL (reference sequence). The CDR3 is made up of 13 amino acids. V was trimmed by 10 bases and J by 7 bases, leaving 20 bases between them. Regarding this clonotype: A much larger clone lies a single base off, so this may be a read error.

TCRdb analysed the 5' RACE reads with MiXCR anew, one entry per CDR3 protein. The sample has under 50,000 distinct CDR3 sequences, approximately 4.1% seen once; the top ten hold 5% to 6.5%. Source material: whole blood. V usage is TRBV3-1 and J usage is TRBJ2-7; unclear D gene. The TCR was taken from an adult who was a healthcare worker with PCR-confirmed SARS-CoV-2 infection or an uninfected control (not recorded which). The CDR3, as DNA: TGTGCCAACAGTCGGACCGAGCTGCTAGAGCAGTACTTC. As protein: CANSRTELLEQYF.